This T cell receptor (beta chain) was sequenced for a study of T-cell memory formation after mild COVID-19. TCRdb analysed the 5' RACE reads with MiXCR anew, one entry per CDR3 protein. In the table there are about half a million distinct CDR3 sequences, roughly 18% of which are singletons. V lost 4 bases, J lost 4 bases, and 5 bases stayed unmatched. The V gene's germline CDR1 is LGHNA and CDR2 YSLEER. CDR3 length equals 16 residues. Sequencing was done on a sample of PBMCs or a T cell subset sorted from them (not recorded which). The chain recombines TRBV4-3 with TRBJ2-3; 13 bases are a match to TRBD2. This clonotype originated in an adult woman who had mild COVID-19 (a few samples of this study predate the infection). Cell type and time point are not known. The CDR3 sequence: CASSLAGLAGSDTQYF. The CDR3 bases are TGCGCCAGCAGCCTAGCGGGACTAGCGGGATCAGATACGCAGTATTTT.